A selection of T cell receptor beta chains follows, all from one sample in a study of Graves' ophthalmopathy and Graves' hyperthyroidism. TCRdb recomputed calls from the multiplex PCR reads with MiXCR, one row per CDR3 protein. The sample yields roughly 160,000 distinct CDR3 sequences, roughly 36% seen once. Sequencing was performed on peripheral blood. These receptors all come from a man aged 25-40 years with Graves' ophthalmopathy. The CDR3 runs from the conserved cysteine through the conserved F or W. A D gene is named only where the DNA matches it firmly. Clone size, where shown, is once, few, many, or a class for clones that have expanded.

v_call	j_call	d_call	clone_size	cdr3_nt	cdr3_aa
TRBV20-1	TRBJ2-2	-	-	TGCAGTGCTAGACTCCCTGGACAGCCCGGGGAGCTGTTTTTT	CSARLPGQPGELFF
TRBV28	TRBJ2-7	-	many	TGTGCCAGCAGTTTATCTTCCGGGGTTCGCGAGCAGTACTTC	CASSLSSGVREQYF
TRBV29-1	TRBJ1-1	TRBD1	-	TGCAGCGTCGAGGGGACAGAGAACACTGAAGCTTTCTTT	CSVEGTENTEAFF
TRBV7-9	TRBJ2-7	TRBD1	-	TGTGCCAGCAGCGTCACCGGGGACAGGGGTAACGAGCAGTACTTC	CASSVTGDRGNEQYF
TRBV27	TRBJ1-1	-	many	TGTGCCAGCAGTACCCAGGGTGACACTGAAGCTTTCTTT	CASSTQGDTEAFF
TRBV6-1	TRBJ1-6	-	-	TGTGCCAGCAGAGAGGACAGTTTCGATTTAAGGTCACCCCTCCACTTT	CASREDSFDLRSPLHF
TRBV10-3	TRBJ1-2	-	many	TGTGCCCAGATCCGCGATGGCTACACCTTC	CAQIRDGYTF
TRBV28	TRBJ1-5	-	many	TGTGCCAGCAGCCCCTGGACAGCGGGCTCCCAGCCCCAGCATTTT	CASSPWTAGSQPQHF
TRBV6-2/TRBV6-3	TRBJ2-2	-	few	TGTGCCAGCAGTTATGAGTTCACCGGGGAGCTGTTTTTT	CASSYEFTGELFF
TRBV7-9	TRBJ2-7	TRBD1	many	TGTGCCAGCAGCCGGACAGGGGGCCCCGAGCAGTACTTC	CASSRTGGPEQYF
TRBV28	TRBJ2-3	-	many	TGTGCCAGCAGCCGCGAAATAGATACGCAGTATTTT	CASSREIDTQYF
TRBV12-3/TRBV12-4	TRBJ1-1	-	-	TGTGCCAGCAGTTTGCGGGGGGTAGGGACTGAAGCTTTCTTT	CASSLRGVGTEAFF
TRBV7-2	TRBJ1-1	TRBD1	many	TGTGCCAGCAGCTTAGCAGGGGGCGAGGGAGCTTTCTTT	CASSLAGGEGAFF
TRBV6-5	TRBJ1-1	-	-	TGTGCCAGCAGTTACAACAGGGAAGGCACTGAAGCTTTCTTT	CASSYNREGTEAFF
TRBV27	TRBJ1-5	-	-	TGTGCCAGCAGCCAGGACATAGCTCAGCCCCAGCATTTT	CASSQDIAQPQHF
TRBV7-2	TRBJ2-5	TRBD2	-	TGTGCCAGCAGCGGACGACTAGCGGGGGGACAAGAGACCCAGTACTTC	CASSGRLAGGQETQYF
TRBV7-6	TRBJ2-3	-	many	TGTGCCAGCAGCTTACCGGTCGGAGGGGCCCCCACAGATACGCAGTATTTT	CASSLPVGGAPTDTQYF
TRBV28	TRBJ2-2	TRBD1	-	TGTGCCAGCAGTCCCGGGACAGGGGTAACCGGGGAGCTGTTTTTT	CASSPGTGVTGELFF
TRBV2	TRBJ1-1	-	many	TGTGCCACCGACAGCCGCGCCACTGAAGCTTTCTTT	CATDSRATEAFF
TRBV28	TRBJ1-1	TRBD1	-	TGTGCCAGCAGTTTTCCGACCGGGACAGGGATGAACACTGAAGCTTTCTTT	CASSFPTGTGMNTEAFF
TRBV6-2/TRBV6-3	TRBJ2-7	-	many	TGTGCCAGCAGTGCGGGGTATTACGAGCAGTACTTC	CASSAGYYEQYF
TRBV12-3/TRBV12-4	TRBJ2-7	TRBD2	once	TGTGCCAGCAGTTTATCTAGCGGGTCTGAGCAGTACTTC	CASSLSSGSEQYF
TRBV6-1	TRBJ2-7	-	-	-	CASRAVGGGISYEQYF
TRBV3-1	TRBJ1-2	-	many	TGTGCCAGCAGCCGAGAAGGGGTGTATGGCTACACCTTC	CASSREGVYGYTF
TRBV7-3	TRBJ2-7	TRBD1	many	TGTGCCAGCAGCCGCGCGACAGGGCTCTCCTACGAGCAGTACTTC	CASSRATGLSYEQYF
TRBV14	TRBJ2-7	-	-	TGTGCCAGCAGCCGGAGACCGGGTCTCCCGGGGGAGCAGTACTTC	CASSRRPGLPGEQYF
TRBV19	TRBJ1-1	-	many	TGTGCCAGTAGTAGTTGGAACAGTGAAGCTTTCTTT	CASSSWNSEAFF
TRBV15	TRBJ1-5	-	-	TGTGCCACCGGAAACCTCGGATTCTTTCGCAATCAGCCCCAGCATTTT	CATGNLGFFRNQPQHF
TRBV12-5	TRBJ1-1	-	-	TGTGCTAGTGCCTTTGGGGGGACGGGGACTGAAGCTTTCTTT	CASAFGGTGTEAFF
TRBV6-5	TRBJ1-1	-	many	TGTGCCAGCAGTCTAGACACCGGCGGTACTGAAGCTTTCTTT	CASSLDTGGTEAFF
TRBV28	TRBJ1-6	-	many	TGTGCCACGCGACGGGGACGGGGGGCGGCGAATTCACCCCTCCACTTT	CATRRGRGAANSPLHF
TRBV7-2	TRBJ1-1	-	-	TGTGCCAGCAGCCCGGGGACATGGAACACTGAAGCTTTCTTT	CASSPGTWNTEAFF
TRBV12-3/TRBV12-4	TRBJ2-7	TRBD2	many	TGTGCCAGCAGCCTCGTAGCTAGCGGCTCCTACGAGCAGTACTTC	CASSLVASGSYEQYF
TRBV12-5	TRBJ2-7	TRBD2	many	TGTGCTAGTGCCAGAGCGGGATGGGACGAGCAGTACTTC	CASARAGWDEQYF
TRBV7-2	TRBJ1-2	-	-	TGTGCCAGCAGCATACAGGGAAAAGGTGGCTACACCTTC	CASSIQGKGGYTF
TRBV6-1	TRBJ1-6	-	-	TGTGCCAGTAGGACCGGGGGTTCACCCCTCCACTTT	CASRTGGSPLHF
TRBV6-2/TRBV6-3	TRBJ1-1	-	many	TGTGCCAGCAGTTACGCTTCATTGGCTTTCTTT	CASSYASLAFF
TRBV28	TRBJ1-5	TRBD1	many	TGTGCCAGCAGTCTAAACAGGGGCGGCGGCAATCAGCCCCAGCATTTT	CASSLNRGGGNQPQHF
TRBV6-5	TRBJ2-7	-	-	TGTGCCAGCAGTTACGTCATATCAAACTCCTACGAGCAGTACTTC	CASSYVISNSYEQYF
TRBV7-2	TRBJ1-5	TRBD1	many	TGTGCCAGCAGCACGGACAGGGGACGCAATCAGCCCCAGCATTTT	CASSTDRGRNQPQHF
TRBV30	TRBJ2-7	-	many	TGTGCCTGGAGTGTTTGGCAGGGGGAGGGCTACGAGCAGTACTTC	CAWSVWQGEGYEQYF
TRBV30	TRBJ1-2	-	many	TGTGCCTGGACCAGCAGGGACACTTCTAACTATGGCTACACCTTC	CAWTSRDTSNYGYTF
TRBV12-3/TRBV12-4	TRBJ1-1	-	-	TGTGCCAGCAGCCCGGGGGGGTTCGGGTTCTCTGAAGCTTTCTTT	CASSPGGFGFSEAFF
TRBV5-8	TRBJ1-2	-	many	TGTGCCAGCAGCCAGGGACCTGGCTACACCTTC	CASSQGPGYTF
TRBV28	TRBJ2-7	TRBD2	many	TGTGCCAGCAGTCAAATTAGCGGGAGATCTTACGAGCAGTACTTC	CASSQISGRSYEQYF
TRBV30	TRBJ1-2	TRBD1	-	TGTGCCTGCCCGACAGGGGTGGGCCATGGCTACACCTTC	CACPTGVGHGYTF